Below, one T cell receptor beta chain is given with its context. The source of the sample is a study of shared clonotypes between healthy human individuals. From germline, CDR1 is SQVTM and CDR2 ANQGSEA. Between the trimmed V and J ends, which lost 7 bases and 2 bases, there was a span of 11 bases. The CDR3 is 12 residues long. The data were produced by immunoSEQ multiplex PCR, yet TCRdb's version contains in-frame clones alone and is incomplete. The sample yields about 470,000 clones, around 79% seen once. Specimen: PBMCs. The sequence derives from a woman between 35 and 50 years old in good health. Some clones in this sample may be carry-over from other donors' samples. The chain uses TRBV29-1 and TRBJ1-1; D remains ambiguous. CDR3 bases: TGCAGCGGATGGACGGGAAACACTGAAGCTTTCTTT. Its translation is CSGWTGNTEAFF.